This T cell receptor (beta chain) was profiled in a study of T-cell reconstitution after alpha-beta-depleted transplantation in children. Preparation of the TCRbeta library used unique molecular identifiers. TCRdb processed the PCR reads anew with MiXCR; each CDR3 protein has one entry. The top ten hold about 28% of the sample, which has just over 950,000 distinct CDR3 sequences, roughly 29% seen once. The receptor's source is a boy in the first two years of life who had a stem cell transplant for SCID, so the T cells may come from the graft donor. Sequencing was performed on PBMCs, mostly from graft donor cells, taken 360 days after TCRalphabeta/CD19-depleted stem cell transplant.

The chain's CDR3 is CASSVQGGNTEAFF. The CDR3 DNA sequence: TGTGCCAGCAGTGTACAGGGGGGAAACACTGAAGCTTTCTTT. This sequence joins TRBV27 and TRBJ1-1; 8 bases are shared with TRBD1. CDR1 MNHEY and CDR2 SMNVEV come from the germline V gene (reference sequence). V was pared by 5 bases and J by 2 bases, with 4 bases of the junction left unmatched. The CDR3 totals 14 residues.